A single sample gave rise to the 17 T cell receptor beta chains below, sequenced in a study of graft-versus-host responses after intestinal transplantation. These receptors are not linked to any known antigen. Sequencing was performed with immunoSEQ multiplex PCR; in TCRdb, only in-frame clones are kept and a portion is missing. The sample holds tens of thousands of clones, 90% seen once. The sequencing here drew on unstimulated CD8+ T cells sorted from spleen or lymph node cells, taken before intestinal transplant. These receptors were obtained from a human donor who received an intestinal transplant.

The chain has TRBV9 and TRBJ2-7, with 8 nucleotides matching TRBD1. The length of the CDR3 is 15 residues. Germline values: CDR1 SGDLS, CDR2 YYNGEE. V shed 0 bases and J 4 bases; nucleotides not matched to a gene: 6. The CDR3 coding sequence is TGTGCCAGCAGCGTAGATCAGGGGGCTGCGTACGAGCAGTACTTC. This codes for CASSVDQGAAYEQYF.

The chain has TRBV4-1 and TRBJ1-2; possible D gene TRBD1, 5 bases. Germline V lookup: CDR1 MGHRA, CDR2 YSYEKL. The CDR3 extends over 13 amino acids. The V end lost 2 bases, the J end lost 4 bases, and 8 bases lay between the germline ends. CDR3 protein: CASSQQGTYGYTF. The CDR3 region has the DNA TGCGCCAGCAGCCAACAGGGTACCTATGGCTACACCTTC.

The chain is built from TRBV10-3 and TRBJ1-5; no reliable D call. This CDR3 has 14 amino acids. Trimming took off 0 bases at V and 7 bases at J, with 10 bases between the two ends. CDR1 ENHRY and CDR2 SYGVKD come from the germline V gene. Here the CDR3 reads CAISESSAGQPQHF. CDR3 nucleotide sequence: TGTGCCATCAGTGAGTCTTCCGCAGGACAGCCCCAGCATTTT.

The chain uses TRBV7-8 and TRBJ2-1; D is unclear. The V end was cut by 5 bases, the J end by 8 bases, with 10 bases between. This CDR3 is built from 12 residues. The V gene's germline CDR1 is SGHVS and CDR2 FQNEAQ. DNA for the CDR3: TGTGCCAGCAGCCTACCGATCCATGAGCAGTTCTTC. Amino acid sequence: CASSLPIHEQFF.

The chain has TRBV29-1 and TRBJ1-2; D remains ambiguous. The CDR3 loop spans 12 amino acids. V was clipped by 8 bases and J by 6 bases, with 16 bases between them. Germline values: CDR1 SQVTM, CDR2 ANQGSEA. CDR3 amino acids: CSPVIRGNGYTF. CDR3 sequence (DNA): TGCAGCCCCGTAATACGGGGAAATGGCTACACCTTC.

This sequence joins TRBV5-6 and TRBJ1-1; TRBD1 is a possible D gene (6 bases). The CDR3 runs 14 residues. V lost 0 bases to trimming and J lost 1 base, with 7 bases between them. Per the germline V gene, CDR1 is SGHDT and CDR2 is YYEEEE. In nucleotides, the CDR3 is TGTGCCAGCAGCTTGGGGACAGAGAACACTGAAGCTTTCTTT. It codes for CASSLGTENTEAFF.

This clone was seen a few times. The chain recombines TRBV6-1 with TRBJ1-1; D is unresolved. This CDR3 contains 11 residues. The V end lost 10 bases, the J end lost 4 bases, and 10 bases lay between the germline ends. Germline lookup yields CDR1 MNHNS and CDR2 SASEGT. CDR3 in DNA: TGTGCCACCGCGGTAGGCACTGAAGCTTTCTTT. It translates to CATAVGTEAFF.

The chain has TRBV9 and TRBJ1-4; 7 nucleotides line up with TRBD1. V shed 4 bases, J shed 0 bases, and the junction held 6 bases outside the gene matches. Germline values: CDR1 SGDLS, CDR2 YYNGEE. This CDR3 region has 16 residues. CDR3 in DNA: TGTGCCAGCAGCACGGGACAGATTGCAACTAATGAAAAACTGTTTTTT. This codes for CASSTGQIATNEKLFF.

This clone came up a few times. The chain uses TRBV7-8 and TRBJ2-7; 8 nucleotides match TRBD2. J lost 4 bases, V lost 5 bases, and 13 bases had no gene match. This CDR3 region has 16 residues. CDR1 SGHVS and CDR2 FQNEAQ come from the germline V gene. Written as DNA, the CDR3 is TGTGCCAGCAGCCCAGCGGGGGCCGAGACTGATTACGAGCAGTACTTC. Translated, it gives CASSPAGAETDYEQYF.

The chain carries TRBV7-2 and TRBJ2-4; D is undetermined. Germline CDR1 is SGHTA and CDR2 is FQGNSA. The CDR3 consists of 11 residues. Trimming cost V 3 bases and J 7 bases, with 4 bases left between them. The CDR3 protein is CASSFLNIQYF. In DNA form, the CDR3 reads TGTGCCAGCAGCTTCCTGAACATTCAGTACTTC.

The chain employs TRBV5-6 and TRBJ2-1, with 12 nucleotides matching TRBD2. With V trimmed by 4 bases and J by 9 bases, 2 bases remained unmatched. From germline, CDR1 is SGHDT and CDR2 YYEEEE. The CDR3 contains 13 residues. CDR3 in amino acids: CASSVGLAGEQFF. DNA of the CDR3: TGTGCCAGCAGCGTGGGACTAGCGGGTGAGCAGTTCTTC.

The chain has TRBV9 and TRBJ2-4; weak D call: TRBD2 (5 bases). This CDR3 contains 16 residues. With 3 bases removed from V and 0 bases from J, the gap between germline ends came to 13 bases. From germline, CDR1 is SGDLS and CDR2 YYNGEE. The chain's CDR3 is CASSAKEEEAKNIQYF. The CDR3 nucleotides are TGTGCCAGCAGCGCCAAAGAGGAGGAAGCCAAAAACATTCAGTACTTC.

The CDR3 region has the DNA TGTGCCAGCAGCTTAGGTGACGAGACATTCAAAATTTTTAGCTATGGCTACACCTTC. The encoded protein is CASSLGDETFKIFSYGYTF. The V call is TRBV11-2, the J call TRBJ1-2; D is unclear. The CDR3 consists of 19 residues. V lost 1 base, J lost 4 bases, and 25 bases lay in between. From germline, CDR1 is SGHAT and CDR2 FQNNGV.

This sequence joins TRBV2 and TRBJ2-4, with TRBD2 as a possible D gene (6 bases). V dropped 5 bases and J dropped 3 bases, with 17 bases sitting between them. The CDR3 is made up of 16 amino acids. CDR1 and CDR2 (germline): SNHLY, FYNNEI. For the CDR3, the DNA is TGTGCCAGCAGTCCAACCCTCGTGGGAGGCAAAAACATTCAGTACTTC. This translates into CASSPTLVGGKNIQYF.

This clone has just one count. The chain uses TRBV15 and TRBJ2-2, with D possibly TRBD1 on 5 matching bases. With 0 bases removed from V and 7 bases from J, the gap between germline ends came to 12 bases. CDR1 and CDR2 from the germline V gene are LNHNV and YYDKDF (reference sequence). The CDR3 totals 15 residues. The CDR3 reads CATSRDMGPGGELFF. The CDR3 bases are TGTGCCACCAGCAGAGATATGGGGCCGGGCGGGGAGCTGTTTTTT.

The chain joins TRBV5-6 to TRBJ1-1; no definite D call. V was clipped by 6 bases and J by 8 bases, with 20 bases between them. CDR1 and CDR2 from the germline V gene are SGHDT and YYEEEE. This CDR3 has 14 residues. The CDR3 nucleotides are TGTGCCAGCACCATCCTGTCTATTCCCTCCGAAGCTTTCTTT. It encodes CASTILSIPSEAFF. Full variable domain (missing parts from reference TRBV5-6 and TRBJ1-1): DAGVTQSPTHLIKTRGQQVTLRCSPKSGHDTVSWYQQALGQGPQFIFQYYEEEERQRGNFPDRFSGHQFPNYSSELNVNALLLGDSALYLCASTILSIPSEAFFGQGTRLTVV.

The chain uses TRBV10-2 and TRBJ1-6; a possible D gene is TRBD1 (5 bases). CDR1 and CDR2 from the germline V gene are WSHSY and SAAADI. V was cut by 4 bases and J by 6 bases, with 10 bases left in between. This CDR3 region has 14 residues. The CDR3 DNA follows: TGCGCCAGCAGTGCCGACAGTACTAATTCACCCCTCCACTTT. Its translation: CASSADSTNSPLHF.